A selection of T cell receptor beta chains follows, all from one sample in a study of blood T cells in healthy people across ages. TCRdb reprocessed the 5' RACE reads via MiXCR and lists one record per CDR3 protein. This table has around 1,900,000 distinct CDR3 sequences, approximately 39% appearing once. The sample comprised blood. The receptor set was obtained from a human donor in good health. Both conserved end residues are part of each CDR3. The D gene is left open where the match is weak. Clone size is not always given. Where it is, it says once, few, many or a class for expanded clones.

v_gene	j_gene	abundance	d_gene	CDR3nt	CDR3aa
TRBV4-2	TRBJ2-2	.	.	TGTGCCAGCAGCCCCCGGGACATAATCACCGGGGAGCTGTTTTTT	CASSPRDIITGELFF
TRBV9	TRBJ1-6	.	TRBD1	TGTGCCAGCAGCGTTTCAGGGGGGGATTCACCCCTCCACTTT	CASSVSGGDSPLHF
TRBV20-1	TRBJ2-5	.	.	TGCAGTGCTAGAGGGGACTTTACGAAAGAGACCCAGTACTTC	CSARGDFTKETQYF
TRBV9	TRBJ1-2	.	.	TGTGCCAGCAGCCTCCCTGGGGGGATGGGCTACACCTTC	CASSLPGGMGYTF
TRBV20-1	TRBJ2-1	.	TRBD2	TGCAGTGCGGGACGTGCGGGGGGGATTTCCAATGAGCAGTTCTTC	CSAGRAGGISNEQFF
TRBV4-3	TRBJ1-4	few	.	TGCGCCAGCAGCCATGCACGGGATCCGAATGAAAAACTGTTTTTT	CASSHARDPNEKLFF
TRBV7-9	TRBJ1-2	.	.	TGTGCCAGCAGCTTATACGGGCTGGGTTTGAGCTATGGCTACACCTTC	CASSLYGLGLSYGYTF
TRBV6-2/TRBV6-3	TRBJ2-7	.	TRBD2	TGTGCCAGCGCCGTGGGACTAGCGGGGATCTCCTACGAGCAGTACTTC	CASAVGLAGISYEQYF
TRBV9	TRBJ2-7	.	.	TGTGCCAGCAGCGTAGGGCACTCGGGCAGCTCCTACGAGCAGTACTTC	CASSVGHSGSSYEQYF
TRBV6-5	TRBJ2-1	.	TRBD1	TGTGCCAGCAGTAGCCTAGACAGGGGGCAGTTCTTC	CASSSLDRGQFF
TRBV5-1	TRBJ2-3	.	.	TGCGCCAGCGCGCAAGGGGGAGATACGCAGTATTTT	CASAQGGDTQYF
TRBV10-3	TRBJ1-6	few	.	TGTGCCACCACCCGGGGCAGGGAGGATTCACCCCTCCACTTT	CATTRGREDSPLHF
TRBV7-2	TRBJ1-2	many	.	TGTGCCAGCAGCTCCCAACAGGGATCCTATGGCTACACCTTC	CASSSQQGSYGYTF
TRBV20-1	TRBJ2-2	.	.	TGCAGTGCTAGACACCGATGGAGGGGCGCCGGGGAGCTGTTTTTT	CSARHRWRGAGELFF
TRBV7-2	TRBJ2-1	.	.	TGTGCCAGCAGCCTACCTATCGACGGGAGCTCCTACAATGAGCAGTTCTTC	CASSLPIDGSSYNEQFF
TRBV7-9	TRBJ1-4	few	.	TGTGTCACCTATTTTAATGAAAAACTGTTTTTT	CVTYFNEKLFF
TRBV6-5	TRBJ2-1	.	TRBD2	TGTGCCAGCAGTTACGGGACTAGCGGGGGCCCAAAACATGAGCAGTTCTTC	CASSYGTSGGPKHEQFF
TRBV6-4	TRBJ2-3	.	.	TGTGCCAGCAGTTTGGACTGGGGGAACACAGATACGCAGTATTTT	CASSLDWGNTDTQYF
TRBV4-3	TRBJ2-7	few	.	TGCGCCAGCAGCCAAGATCCTAGCGACTACGAGCAGTACTTC	CASSQDPSDYEQYF
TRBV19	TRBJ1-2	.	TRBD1	TGTGCCAGTTTTACAGGGGGCAACTATGGCTACACCTTC	CASFTGGNYGYTF
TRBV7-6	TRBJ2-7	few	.	TGTGCCAGCAGCCCAGCAGGCAGCGTAAAGTCCTACGAGCAGTACTTC	CASSPAGSVKSYEQYF
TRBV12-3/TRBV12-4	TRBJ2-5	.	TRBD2	TGTGCCAGCAGTATTAGCGGGGCCTTAAGGACCCAGTACTTC	CASSISGALRTQYF
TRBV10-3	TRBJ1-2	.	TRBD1	TGTGCCATCGGTTGGACAGGGAATGGCCACACCTTC	CAIGWTGNGHTF
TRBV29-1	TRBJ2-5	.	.	TGCAGCGTGGGGGCCATCCAAGAGACCCAGTACTTC	CSVGAIQETQYF
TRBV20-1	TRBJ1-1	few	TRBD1	TGCAGTGCTAGAGACAAAGACAGGGGGGGAACTGAAGCTTTCTTT	CSARDKDRGGTEAFF
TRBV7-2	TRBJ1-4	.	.	TGTGCCAGCAGCTTTAGGGGTTTGGGGGAAAAACTGTTTTTT	CASSFRGLGEKLFF
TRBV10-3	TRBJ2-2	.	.	TGTGCCATCCCCGGGGAAAACACCGGGGAGCTGTTTTTT	CAIPGENTGELFF